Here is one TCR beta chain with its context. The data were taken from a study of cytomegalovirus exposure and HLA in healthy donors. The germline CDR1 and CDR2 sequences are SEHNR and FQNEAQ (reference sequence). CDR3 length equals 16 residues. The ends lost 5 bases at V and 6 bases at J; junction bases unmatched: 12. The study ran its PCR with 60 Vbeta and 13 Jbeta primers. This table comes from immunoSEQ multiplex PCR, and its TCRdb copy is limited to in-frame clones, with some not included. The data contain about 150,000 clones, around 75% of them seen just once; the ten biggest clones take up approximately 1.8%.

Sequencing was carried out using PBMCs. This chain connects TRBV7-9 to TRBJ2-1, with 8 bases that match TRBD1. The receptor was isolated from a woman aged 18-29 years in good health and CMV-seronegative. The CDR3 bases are TGTGCCAGCAGCCGCCGCCGGGACAGGCTAATCAATGAGCAGTTCTTC. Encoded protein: CASSRRRDRLINEQFF.